The 8 T cell receptor beta chains below all came from one sample that was sequenced in a study of hypomethylating agent response in myelodysplastic syndrome. Sequencing used immunoSEQ multiplex PCR; TCRdb keeps in-frame clones, though not all of them. The repertoire holds around 6,100 clones, with roughly 80% as singletons. Material: bone marrow, obtained before or after starting hypomethylating agent treatment for myelodysplastic syndrome (not recorded which). These receptors were taken from a human donor with myelodysplastic syndrome.

The rearrangement joins TRBV6-5 to TRBJ1-5; 8 nucleotides agree with TRBD1. The CDR3 runs 15 residues. Germline V gene data show CDR1 as MNHEY and CDR2 as SVGAGI. With 5 bases clipped from V and 7 bases from J, the junction kept 10 bases outside the gene matches. The CDR3 sequence: CASSVGQGREQPQHF. In DNA, the CDR3 is TGTGCCAGCAGTGTAGGACAGGGAAGGGAACAGCCCCAGCATTTT.

This rearrangement joins TRBV15 to TRBJ2-1; 10 bases align to TRBD1. This CDR3 has 15 residues. The V gene's germline CDR1 is LNHNV and CDR2 YYDKDF (reference sequence). Losses at the gene ends were 1 base for V and 6 bases for J; bases not matched to a gene: 3. The CDR3, as DNA: TGTGCCACCAGCAGAGGACAGGGGGCGATCAATGAGCAGTTCTTC. This encodes CATSRGQGAINEQFF.

The chain carries TRBV5-5 and TRBJ2-1, with a weak D call TRBD1 (5 bases). Trimming cost V 4 bases and J 7 bases, with 12 bases left between them. The CDR3 sequence is 13 residues long. The germline V gene encodes CDR1 SGHKS and CDR2 YYEKEE (reference sequence). The DNA of the CDR3 is TGTGCCAGCAGCAGCAGGGTAATAAATGAGCAGTTCTTC. It codes for CASSSRVINEQFF. Full variable domain (remainder filled in from reference TRBV5-5 and TRBJ2-1): DAGVTQSPTHLIKTRGQQVTLRCSPISGHKSVSWYQQVLGQGPQFIFQYYEKEERGRGNFPDRFSARQFPNYSSELNVNALLLGDSALYLCASSSRVINEQFFGPGTRLTVL.

The V and J genes are TRBV4-2 and TRBJ2-1; no clear D gene. Germline values: CDR1 LGHNA, CDR2 YNFKEQ. The CDR3 length is 17 residues. Trimming pared 4 bases from V and 2 bases from J, leaving 18 bases between. In nucleotides, the CDR3 is TGTGCCAGCAGCCTCCTTTCAGACCTGCGCACCTACAATGAGCAGTTCTTC. This encodes CASSLLSDLRTYNEQFF.

The rearrangement joins TRBV5-1 to TRBJ1-2, with D unresolved. The CDR3 is 14 amino acids. Trimming pared 7 bases from V and 5 bases from J, leaving 18 bases between. Germline lookup yields CDR1 SGHRS and CDR2 YFSETQ. CDR3 coding DNA: TGCGCCAGCGCCCCCCGCGTGGAGATGTATGGCTACACCTTC. Its translation is CASAPRVEMYGYTF.

The sample holds one count of this clone. The chain combines TRBV7-3 with TRBJ2-2, with D perhaps matching TRBD2 (7 bases). In germline, CDR1 is SGHTA, CDR2 FQGTGA. This CDR3 comprises 14 residues. Between the trimmed V and J ends, which lost 6 bases and 2 bases, there was a span of 10 bases. CDR3 sequence reads: CASRGGPNTGELFF. The CDR3 DNA reads as TGTGCCAGCAGGGGGGGGCCCAACACCGGGGAGCTGTTTTTT. Variable domain in full (rest from reference TRBV7-3 and TRBJ2-2): GAGVSQTPSNKVTEKGKYVELRCDPISGHTALYWYRQSLGQGPEFLIYFQGTGAADDSGLPNDRFFAVRPEGSVSTLKIQRTERGDSAVYLCASRGGPNTGELFFGEGSRLTVL.

The genes are TRBV6-5 and TRBJ1-1; 7 bases are a match to TRBD1. The CDR3 totals 13 residues. Germline values: CDR1 MNHEY, CDR2 SVGAGI. V shed 5 bases, J shed 4 bases, and the junction held 4 bases outside the gene matches. In DNA form, the CDR3 reads TGTGCCAGCAGTCCTGACAGGGTCACTGAAGCTTTCTTT. Its translation is CASSPDRVTEAFF.

This chain links TRBV4-1 with TRBJ1-6, with D unclear. Trimming removed 4 bases from V and 6 bases from J, with 7 bases in between. CDR3 size: 13 residues. Looked up from germline, CDR1 is MGHRA and CDR2 is YSYEKL. The CDR3 here is CASSLQFNSPLHF. The CDR3 DNA reads TGCGCCAGCAGCCTACAGTTTAATTCACCCCTCCACTTT.